This T cell receptor beta chain was recorded in a study of shared T cell receptors in the human thymus. Profiling relied on immunoSEQ multiplex PCR, and the TCRdb table lists in-frame clones only, not all of them. Of approximately 730,000 clones listed, approximately 83% were seen once; the top ten hold over 0.008%. The CDR3 consists of 14 residues. Germline loops: CDR1 MNHEY, CDR2 SMNVEV (reference sequence). Trimming left V 3 bases short and J 6 bases short, with 14 bases between. This clone was counted a single time. These sequences were also reported in another study, on human thymus T cells. This second study says: Immunologically healthy infants in Finland undergoing congenital heart defect surgery were the donors. Resections from corrective heart surgery provided thymus tissue. As related research reported, thymic repertoires overlapped highly among unrelated individuals.

This chain joins TRBV27 and TRBJ1-2; no reliable D call. The sample taken for sequencing was thymocytes. This sequence was found in a girl under three years old with a congenital heart defect. Here the CDR3 reads CASSFSRRGDGYTF. The CDR3 nucleotides are TGTGCCAGCAGTTTCTCCCGCCGGGGAGATGGCTACACCTTC.